This T cell receptor beta chain was recorded in a study of immune evolution from preneoplasia to lung adenocarcinoma. Clones were read by immunoSEQ multiplex PCR, and TCRdb kept only the in-frame ones, dropping some. Of 6,000 to 8,000 clones in the sample, 79% were seen once. V dropped 0 bases and J dropped 2 bases, with 11 bases sitting between them. CDR3 length: 15 amino acids. The germline V gene has CDR1 SNHLY and CDR2 FYNNEI. The clonotype was recovered from a person aged 40-50 years with lung adenocarcinoma. Source material: FFPE invasive lung adenocarcinoma tissue. V gene TRBV2 combines with J gene TRBJ2-7, with a weak D call TRBD1 (6 bases). This CDR3 reads CASSEAGAGAYEQYF. The CDR3 DNA sequence: TGTGCCAGCAGTGAAGCCGGAGCAGGGGCCTACGAGCAGTACTTC.